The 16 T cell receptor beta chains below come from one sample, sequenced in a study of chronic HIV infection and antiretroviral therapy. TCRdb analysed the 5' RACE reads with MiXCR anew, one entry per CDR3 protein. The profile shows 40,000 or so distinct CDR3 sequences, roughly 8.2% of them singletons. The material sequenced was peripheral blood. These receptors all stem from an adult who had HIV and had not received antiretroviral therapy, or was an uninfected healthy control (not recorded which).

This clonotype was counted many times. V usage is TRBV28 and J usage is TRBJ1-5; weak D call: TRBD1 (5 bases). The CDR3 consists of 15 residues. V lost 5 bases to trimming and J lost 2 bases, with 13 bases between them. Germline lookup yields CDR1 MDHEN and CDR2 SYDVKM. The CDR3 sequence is CASSRPGTGNQPQHF. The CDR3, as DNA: TGTGCCAGCAGTAGACCGGGGACGGGCAATCAGCCCCAGCATTTT.

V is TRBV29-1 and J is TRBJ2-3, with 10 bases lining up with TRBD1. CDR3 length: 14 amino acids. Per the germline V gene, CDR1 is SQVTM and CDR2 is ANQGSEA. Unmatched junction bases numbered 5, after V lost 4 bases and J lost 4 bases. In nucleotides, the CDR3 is TGCAGCGTTGTTCCGGGACAGGGGCCAGATACGCAGTATTTT. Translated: CSVVPGQGPDTQYF.

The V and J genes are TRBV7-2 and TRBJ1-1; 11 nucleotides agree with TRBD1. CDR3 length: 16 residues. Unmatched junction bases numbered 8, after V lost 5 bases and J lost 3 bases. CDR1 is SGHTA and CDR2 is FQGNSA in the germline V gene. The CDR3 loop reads CASSPRTGGADTEAFF. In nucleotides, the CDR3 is TGTGCCAGCAGCCCCCGGACAGGGGGCGCCGACACTGAAGCTTTCTTT.

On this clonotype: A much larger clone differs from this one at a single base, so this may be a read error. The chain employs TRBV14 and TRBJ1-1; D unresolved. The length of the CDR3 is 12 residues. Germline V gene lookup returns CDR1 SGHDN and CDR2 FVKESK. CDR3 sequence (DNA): TGTGCCGGCAGCCTGATTAACACTGAAGCTTTCTTT. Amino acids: CAGSLINTEAFF.

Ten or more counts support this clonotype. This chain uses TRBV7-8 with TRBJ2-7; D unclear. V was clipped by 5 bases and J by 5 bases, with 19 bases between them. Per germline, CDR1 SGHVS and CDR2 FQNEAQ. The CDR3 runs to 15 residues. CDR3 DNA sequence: TGTGCCAGCAGCCCCTGGACCCAAAAGGGCCACGAGCAGTACTTC. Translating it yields CASSPWTQKGHEQYF.

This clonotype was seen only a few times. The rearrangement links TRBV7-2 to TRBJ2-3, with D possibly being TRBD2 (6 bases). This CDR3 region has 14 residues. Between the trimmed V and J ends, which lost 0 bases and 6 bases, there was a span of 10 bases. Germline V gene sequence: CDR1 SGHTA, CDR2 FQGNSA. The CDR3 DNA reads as TGTGCCAGCAGCTTAGCGCGGGGCTTGGATACGCAGTATTTT. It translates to CASSLARGLDTQYF.

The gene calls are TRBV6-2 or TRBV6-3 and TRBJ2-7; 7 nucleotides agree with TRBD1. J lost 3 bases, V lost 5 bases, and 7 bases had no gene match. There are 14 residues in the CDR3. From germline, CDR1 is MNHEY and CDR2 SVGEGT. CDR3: CASSTQGFDYEQYF. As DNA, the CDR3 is TGTGCCAGCAGTACACAGGGGTTTGACTACGAGCAGTACTTC.

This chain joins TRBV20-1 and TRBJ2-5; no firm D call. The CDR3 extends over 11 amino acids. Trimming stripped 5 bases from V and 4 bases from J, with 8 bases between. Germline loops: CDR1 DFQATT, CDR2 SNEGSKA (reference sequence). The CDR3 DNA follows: TGCAGTGCTCCTAACCGAGAGACCCAGTACTTC. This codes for CSAPNRETQYF.

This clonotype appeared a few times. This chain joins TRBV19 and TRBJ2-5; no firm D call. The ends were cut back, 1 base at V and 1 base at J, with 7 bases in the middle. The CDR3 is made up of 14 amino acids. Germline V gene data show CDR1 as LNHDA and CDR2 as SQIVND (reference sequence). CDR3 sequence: CASSIGASQETQYF. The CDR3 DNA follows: TGTGCCAGTAGTATAGGGGCCAGCCAAGAGACCCAGTACTTC.

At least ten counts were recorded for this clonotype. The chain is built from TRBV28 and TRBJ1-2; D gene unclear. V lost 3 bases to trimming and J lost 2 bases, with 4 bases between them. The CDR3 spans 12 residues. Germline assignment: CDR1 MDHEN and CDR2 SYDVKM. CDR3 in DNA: TGTGCCAGCAGTTTCCGGAACTATGGCTACACCTTC. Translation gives CASSFRNYGYTF.

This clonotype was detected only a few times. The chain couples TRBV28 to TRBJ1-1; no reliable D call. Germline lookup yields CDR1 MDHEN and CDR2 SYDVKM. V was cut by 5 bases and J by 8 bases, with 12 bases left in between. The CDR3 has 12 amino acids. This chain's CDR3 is CASSRISWEAFF. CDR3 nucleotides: TGTGCCAGCAGTCGTATTAGTTGGGAAGCTTTCTTT.

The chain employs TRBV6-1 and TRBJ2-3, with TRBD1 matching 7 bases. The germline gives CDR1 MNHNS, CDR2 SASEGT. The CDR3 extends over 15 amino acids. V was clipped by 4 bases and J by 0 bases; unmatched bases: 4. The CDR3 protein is CASSGGTVSTDTQYF. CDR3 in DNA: TGTGCCAGCAGTGGGGGGACAGTGAGCACAGATACGCAGTATTTT.

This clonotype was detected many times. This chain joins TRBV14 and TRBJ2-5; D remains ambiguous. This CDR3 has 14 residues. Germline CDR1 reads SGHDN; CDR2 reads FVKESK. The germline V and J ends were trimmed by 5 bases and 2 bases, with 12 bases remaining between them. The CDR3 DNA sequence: TGTGCCAGCAGCATAAGGGCGGAACAAGAGACCCAGTACTTC. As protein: CASSIRAEQETQYF. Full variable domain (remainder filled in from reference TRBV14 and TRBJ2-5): EAGVTQFPSHSVIEKGQTVTLRCDPISGHDNLYWYRRVMGKEIKFLLHFVKESKQDESGMPNNRFLAERTGGTYSTLKVQPAELEDSGVYFCASSIRAEQETQYFGPGTRLLVL.

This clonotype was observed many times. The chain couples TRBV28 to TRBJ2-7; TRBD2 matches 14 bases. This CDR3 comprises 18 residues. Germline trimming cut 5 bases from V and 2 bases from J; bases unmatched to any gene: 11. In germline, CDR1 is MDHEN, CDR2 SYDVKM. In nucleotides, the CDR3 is TGTGCCAGCAGTCTCGCCGAGACTAGCGGGAGGGGAACCTACGAGCAGTACTTC. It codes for CASSLAETSGRGTYEQYF.

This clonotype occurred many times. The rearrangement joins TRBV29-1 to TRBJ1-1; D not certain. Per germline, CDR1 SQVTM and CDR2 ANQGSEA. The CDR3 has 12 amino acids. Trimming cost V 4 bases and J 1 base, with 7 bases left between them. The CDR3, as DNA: TGCAGCGTTGGGCACCCGAACACTGAAGCTTTCTTT. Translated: CSVGHPNTEAFF.

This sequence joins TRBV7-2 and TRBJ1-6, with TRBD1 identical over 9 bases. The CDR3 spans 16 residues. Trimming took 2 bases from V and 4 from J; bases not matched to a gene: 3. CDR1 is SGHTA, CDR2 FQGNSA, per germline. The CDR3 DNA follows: TGTGCCAGCAGCTTAACAGGGGGCTTTTATAATTCACCCCTCCACTTT. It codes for CASSLTGGFYNSPLHF.